This is a list of T cell receptor beta chains from one sample in a study of identical twins. MiXCR was run by TCRdb on the 5' RACE reads, yielding one entry per CDR3 protein. The data show around 250,000 distinct CDR3 sequences, with roughly 8.7% seen just once and roughly 3.1% held by the top ten. The same sample was also used in a study of yellow fever vaccine responses in identical twins.

Sequenced material: CD8+ T cells sorted from blood. The receptors were sampled from a woman aged 18 to 35 in good health. Both conserved end residues are part of each CDR3. A D gene is named only where the DNA matches it firmly. Size tells how often a clone was seen (once, few, many) or the class of an expanded clone, and some rows leave it out.

v_gene	abundance	d_gene	j_gene	CDR3aa	CDR3nt
TRBV6-1	many	-	TRBJ2-5	CASSIWAVGSEETQYF	TGTGCCAGCAGTATATGGGCAGTGGGCAGTGAAGAGACCCAGTACTTC
TRBV24-1	many	-	TRBJ1-5	CATSDLASNQPQHF	TGTGCCACCAGTGATTTGGCGAGCAATCAGCCCCAGCATTTT
TRBV3-1	-	TRBD2	TRBJ2-3	CASSPGTRTDTQYF	TGTGCCAGCAGCCCGGGGACTAGAACAGATACGCAGTATTTT
TRBV20-1	-	TRBD1	TRBJ2-7	CSAEDRAFISYEQYF	TGCAGTGCCGAAGACAGGGCCTTTATCTCCTACGAGCAGTACTTC
TRBV6-1	many	TRBD1	TRBJ1-5	CASGLQGVQPQHF	TGTGCCAGCGGGCTCCAGGGGGTTCAGCCCCAGCATTTT
TRBV29-1	-	-	TRBJ2-5	CSVNLLGEETQYF	TGCAGCGTTAATTTGTTGGGAGAAGAGACCCAGTACTTC
TRBV6-5	few	-	TRBJ2-1	CASSYPSRTDYNEQFF	TGTGCCAGCAGTTACCCATCTCGGACTGATTACAATGAGCAGTTCTTC
TRBV4-1	-	TRBD1	TRBJ2-7	CASSQEEGQGREQYF	TGCGCCAGCAGCCAAGAGGAAGGACAGGGGCGCGAGCAGTACTTC
TRBV2	few	-	TRBJ1-1	CASSDPVGAGAFF	TGTGCCAGCAGTGACCCCGTTGGGGCGGGCGCTTTCTTT
TRBV7-8	-	TRBD2	TRBJ2-1	CASPPREGQSVDEQFF	TGTGCCAGCCCCCCCCGGGAGGGCCAAAGTGTAGATGAGCAGTTCTTC
TRBV12-3/TRBV12-4	few	TRBD1	TRBJ2-2	CASSSPGTALPGELFF	TGTGCCAGCAGTTCCCCCGGGACAGCCCTGCCCGGGGAGCTGTTTTTT
TRBV12-3/TRBV12-4	-	-	TRBJ1-5	CASSLFDQPQHF	TGTGCCAGCAGTTTATTTGATCAGCCCCAGCATTTT
TRBV12-3/TRBV12-4	-	TRBD1	TRBJ1-2	CASSLLVGGVPYGYTF	TGTGCCAGCAGTTTGTTAGTAGGGGGCGTACCCTATGGCTACACCTTC
TRBV5-1	many	TRBD1	TRBJ2-7	CASSPGQGGSYEQYF	TGCGCCAGCAGCCCGGGACAGGGGGGCTCCTACGAGCAGTACTTC
TRBV20-1	few	TRBD2	TRBJ2-7	CSARPRLADDYEQYF	TGCAGTGCTAGGCCGCGTCTAGCGGATGACTACGAGCAGTACTTC